The text below deals with one TCR beta chain. Its antigen is not known. This sample was taken from a study of T cell repertoires in cytomegalovirus infection. Regarding the study as a whole: Using cumulative public TCR beta family frequency, the authors identified those who carried CMV together with the relevant HLA. HLA-C-restricted, CMV-specific TCR beta clonotypes were dominant ex vivo.

The length of the CDR3 is 16 residues. Germline V CDR1 and CDR2: MNHNS, SASEGT. V dropped 5 bases and J dropped 4; count of bases not matched to a gene: 10. Each CDR3 protein is one row after TCRdb ran MiXCR on the reads. The table lists about 900,000 distinct CDR3 sequences, roughly 31% of them singletons, with around an eighth in the top ten. V is TRBV6-1 and J is TRBJ1-5, with TRBD1 matching over 8 bases. The material sequenced was cultured CD8+ T cells from PBMCs, taken from culture after CMV antigen stimulation. The TCR was taken from a human donor in good health (CMV status not recorded). Some clones in this sample may be carry-over from other donors' samples. CDR3 in amino acids: CASSLDRGFGNQPQHF. The CDR3 DNA is TGTGCCAGCAGTTTAGACAGGGGTTTTGGGAATCAGCCCCAGCATTTT.